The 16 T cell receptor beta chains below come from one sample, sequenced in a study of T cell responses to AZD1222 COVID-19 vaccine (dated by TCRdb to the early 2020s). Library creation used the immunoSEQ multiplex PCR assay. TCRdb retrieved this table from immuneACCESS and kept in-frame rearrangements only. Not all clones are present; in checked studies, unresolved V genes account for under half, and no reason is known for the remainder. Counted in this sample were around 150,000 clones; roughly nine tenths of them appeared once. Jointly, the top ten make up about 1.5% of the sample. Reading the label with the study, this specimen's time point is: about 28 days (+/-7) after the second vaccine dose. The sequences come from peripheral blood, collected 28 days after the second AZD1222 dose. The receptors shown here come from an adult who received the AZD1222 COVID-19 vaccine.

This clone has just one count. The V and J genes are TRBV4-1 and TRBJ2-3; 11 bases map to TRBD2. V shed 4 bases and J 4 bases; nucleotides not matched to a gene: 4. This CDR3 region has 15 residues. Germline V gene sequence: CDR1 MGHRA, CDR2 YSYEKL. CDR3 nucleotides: TGCGCCAGCAGCCTAGGGACTAGCGGTGCAGATACGCAGTATTTT. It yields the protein CASSLGTSGADTQYF.

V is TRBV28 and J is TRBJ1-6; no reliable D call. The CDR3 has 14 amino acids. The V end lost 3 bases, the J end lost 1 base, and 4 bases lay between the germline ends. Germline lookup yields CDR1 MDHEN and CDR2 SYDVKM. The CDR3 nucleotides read TGTGCCAGCAGTTTGATGTCCTATAATTCACCCCTCCACTTT. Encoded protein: CASSLMSYNSPLHF.

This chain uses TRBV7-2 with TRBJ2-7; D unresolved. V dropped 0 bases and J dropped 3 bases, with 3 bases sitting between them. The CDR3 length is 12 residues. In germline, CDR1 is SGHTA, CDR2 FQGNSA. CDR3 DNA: TGTGCCAGCAGCTTAGCTCTCTACGAGCAGTACTTC. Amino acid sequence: CASSLALYEQYF.

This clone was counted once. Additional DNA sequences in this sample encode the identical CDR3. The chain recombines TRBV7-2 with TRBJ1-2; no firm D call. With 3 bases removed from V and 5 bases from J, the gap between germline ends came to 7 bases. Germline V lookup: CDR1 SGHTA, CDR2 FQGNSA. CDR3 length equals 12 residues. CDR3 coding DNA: TGTGCCAGCAGCTTGGGCTCGTATGGCTACACCTTC. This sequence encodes CASSLGSYGYTF.

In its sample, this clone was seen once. CDR3 in DNA: TGCAGCGTTGAAGATACGCTAGCCAAAAACATTCAGTACTTC. Amino acid sequence: CSVEDTLAKNIQYF. V is TRBV29-1 and J is TRBJ2-4; D gene ambiguous. The CDR3 spans 14 residues. The germline CDR1 and CDR2 sequences are SQVTM and ANQGSEA. V lost 0 bases and J 0 bases, leaving 6 bases between the germline ends.

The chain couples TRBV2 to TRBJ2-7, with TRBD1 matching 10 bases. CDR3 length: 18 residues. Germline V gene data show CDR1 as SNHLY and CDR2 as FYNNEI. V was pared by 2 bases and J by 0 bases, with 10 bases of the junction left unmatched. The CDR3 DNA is TGTGCCAGCAGTGAATTAGGGGGACAGGGGTTAGGCTCCTACGAGCAGTACTTC. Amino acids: CASSELGGQGLGSYEQYF.

The CDR3 sequence: CASSLEAAFF. Written as DNA, the CDR3 is TGTGCCAGCAGCTTAGAGGCAGCTTTCTTT. The chain has TRBV11-2 and TRBJ1-1; no reliable D call. Between the trimmed V and J ends, which lost 0 bases and 10 bases, there was a span of 3 bases. The CDR3 has 10 residues. Germline V lookup: CDR1 SGHAT, CDR2 FQNNGV. Supplemented by reference TRBV11-2 and TRBJ1-1, the full variable domain reads EAGVAQSPRYKIIEKRQSVAFWCNPISGHATLYWYQQILGQGPKLLIQFQNNGVVDDSQLPKDRFSAERLKGVDSTLKIQPAKLEDSAVYLCASSLEAAFFGQGTRLTVV.

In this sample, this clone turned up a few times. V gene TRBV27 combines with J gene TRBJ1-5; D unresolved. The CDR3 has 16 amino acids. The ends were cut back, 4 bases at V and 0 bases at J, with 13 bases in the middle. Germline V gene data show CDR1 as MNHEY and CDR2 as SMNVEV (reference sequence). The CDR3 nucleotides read TGTGCCAGCAGTTCTTATACCCACGGTAGCAATCAGCCCCAGCATTTT. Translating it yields CASSSYTHGSNQPQHF.

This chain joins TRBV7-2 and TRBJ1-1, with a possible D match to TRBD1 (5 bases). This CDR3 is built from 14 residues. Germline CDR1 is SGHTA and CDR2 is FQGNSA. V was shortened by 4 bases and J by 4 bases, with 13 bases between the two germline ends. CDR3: CASSWGGLGTEAFF. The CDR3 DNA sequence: TGTGCCAGCAGCTGGGGGGGGTTGGGCACTGAAGCTTTCTTT.

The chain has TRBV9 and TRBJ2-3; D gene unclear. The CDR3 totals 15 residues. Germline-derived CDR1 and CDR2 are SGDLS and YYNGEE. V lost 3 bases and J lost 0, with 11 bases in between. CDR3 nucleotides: TGTGCCAGCAGCGCCAGTTGGTCTAGCACAGATACGCAGTATTTT. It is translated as CASSASWSSTDTQYF.

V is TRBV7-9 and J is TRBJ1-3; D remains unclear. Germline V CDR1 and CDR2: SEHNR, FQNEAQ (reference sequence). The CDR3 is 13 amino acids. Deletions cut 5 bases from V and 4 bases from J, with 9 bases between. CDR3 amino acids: CASSRGEGNTIYF. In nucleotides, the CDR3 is TGTGCCAGCAGCCGAGGAGAAGGAAACACCATATATTTT.

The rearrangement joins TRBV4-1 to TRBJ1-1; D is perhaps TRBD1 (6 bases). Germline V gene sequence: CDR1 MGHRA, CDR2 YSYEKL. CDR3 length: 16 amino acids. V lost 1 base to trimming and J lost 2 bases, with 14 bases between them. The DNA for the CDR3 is TGCGCCAGCAGCCAAGTCATCCGGGACATAAACACTGAAGCTTTCTTT. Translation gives CASSQVIRDINTEAFF.

This CDR3 reads CAAGTENEKLFF. The CDR3 DNA is TGTGCCGCCGGGACCGAGAATGAAAAACTGTTTTTT. The V call is TRBV28, the J call TRBJ1-4, with D possibly matching TRBD1 (5 bases). The CDR3 has 12 amino acids. Deletions cut 11 bases from V and 5 bases from J, with 12 bases between. The germline V gene encodes CDR1 MDHEN and CDR2 SYDVKM.

The CDR3 DNA reads as TGTGCCAGCGCCGGTCAGACTTTTAATTCACCCCTCCACTTT. Protein product: CASAGQTFNSPLHF. The gene calls are TRBV6-5 and TRBJ1-6; D is ambiguous. Germline V lookup: CDR1 MNHEY, CDR2 SVGAGI. The germline V and J ends were trimmed by 8 bases and 6 bases, with 14 bases remaining between them. This CDR3 region has 14 residues.

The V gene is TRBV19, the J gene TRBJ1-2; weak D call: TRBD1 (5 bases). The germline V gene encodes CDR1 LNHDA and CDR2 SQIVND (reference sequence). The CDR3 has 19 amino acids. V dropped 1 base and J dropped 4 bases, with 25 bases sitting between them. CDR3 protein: CASSIVDSSYIRAVYGYTF. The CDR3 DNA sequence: TGTGCCAGTAGTATAGTAGACAGTTCCTATATCCGGGCGGTCTATGGCTACACCTTC.

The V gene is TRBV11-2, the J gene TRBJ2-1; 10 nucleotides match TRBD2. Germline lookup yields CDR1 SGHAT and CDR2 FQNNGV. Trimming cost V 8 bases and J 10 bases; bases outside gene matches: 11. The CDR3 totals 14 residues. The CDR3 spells CASRPPSGGQEQFF. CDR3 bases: TGTGCCAGCCGACCCCCTAGCGGGGGACAGGAGCAGTTCTTC.